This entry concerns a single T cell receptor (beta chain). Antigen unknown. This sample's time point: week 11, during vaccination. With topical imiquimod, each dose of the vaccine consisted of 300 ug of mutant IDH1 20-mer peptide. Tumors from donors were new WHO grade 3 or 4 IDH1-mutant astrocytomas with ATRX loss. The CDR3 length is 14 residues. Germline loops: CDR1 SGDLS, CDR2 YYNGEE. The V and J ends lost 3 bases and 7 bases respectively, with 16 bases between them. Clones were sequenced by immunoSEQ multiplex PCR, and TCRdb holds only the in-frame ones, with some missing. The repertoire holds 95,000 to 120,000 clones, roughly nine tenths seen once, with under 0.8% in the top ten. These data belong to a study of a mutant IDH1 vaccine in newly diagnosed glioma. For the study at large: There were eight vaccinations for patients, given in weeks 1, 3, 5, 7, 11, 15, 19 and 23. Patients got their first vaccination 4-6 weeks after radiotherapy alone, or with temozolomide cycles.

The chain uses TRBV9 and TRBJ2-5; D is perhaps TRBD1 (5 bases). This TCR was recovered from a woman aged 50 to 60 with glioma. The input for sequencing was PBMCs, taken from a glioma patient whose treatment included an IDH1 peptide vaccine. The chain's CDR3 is CASSAGRQPGTQYF. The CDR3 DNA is TGTGCCAGCAGCGCCGGACGACAGCCGGGGACCCAGTACTTC.